This is a list of T cell receptor beta chains from one sample in a study of OX40 agonist ivuxolimab in advanced cancers. The protocol was immunoSEQ multiplex PCR, while the TCRdb copy is restricted to in-frame clones and leaves out a portion. The table has about 50,000 clones, roughly 86% seen once. Sequenced material: CD4+ or CD8+ T cells sorted from blood, taken in a trial of the OX40 agonist ivuxolimab. Receptor source: an adult with an advanced solid tumor such as melanoma, head and neck, liver or kidney cancer. Each CDR3 is given without its conserved first and last residue. Fields, in order: clone size, D gene, V gene, CDR3 protein. D genes are given only for firm matches. Where a row states a size, it is once, few, many or the class of an expanded clone; other rows omit it.

clone size: .
D gene: .
V gene: TRBV10-1
CDR3 protein: ASSVRLLSGEQY

clone size: .
D gene: TRBD2
V gene: TRBV5-6
CDR3 protein: ASSVTSGGFYEQY

clone size: .
D gene: .
V gene: TRBV7-2
CDR3 protein: ASSLQRIGYT

clone size: once
D gene: TRBD2
V gene: TRBV7-9
CDR3 protein: ASSSRGGTDTQY

clone size: .
D gene: .
V gene: TRBV11-2
CDR3 protein: ASSNQVGSNQPQH

clone size: .
D gene: .
V gene: TRBV6-1
CDR3 protein: AIGLSKDTEAF

clone size: .
D gene: TRBD1
V gene: TRBV13
CDR3 protein: ASSLQGASSPLH

clone size: .
D gene: TRBD1
V gene: TRBV6-1
CDR3 protein: ASSQTGVSQPQH

clone size: .
D gene: .
V gene: TRBV7-6
CDR3 protein: ASSLGGPYNEQF

clone size: once
D gene: .
V gene: TRBV12-5
CDR3 protein: ASGLEGISSYNEQF

clone size: .
D gene: .
V gene: TRBV28
CDR3 protein: ASSWKGEQY

clone size: .
D gene: TRBD1
V gene: TRBV30
CDR3 protein: AWSVGTGHEAF

clone size: .
D gene: TRBD1
V gene: TRBV9
CDR3 protein: ASSVGTGGAF

clone size: .
D gene: TRBD1
V gene: TRBV5-1
CDR3 protein: ASSPREGGVDEAF

clone size: .
D gene: TRBD1
V gene: TRBV18
CDR3 protein: ASSQTGGANSPLH

clone size: few
D gene: .
V gene: TRBV11-2
CDR3 protein: ASSLAGLNTEAF

clone size: once
D gene: TRBD1
V gene: TRBV10-3
CDR3 protein: AIRLGQDNSPLH

clone size: .
D gene: TRBD1
V gene: TRBV6-1
CDR3 protein: VSSGDRGVDEQY

clone size: .
D gene: .
V gene: TRBV2
CDR3 protein: ARTRTVEAF

clone size: .
D gene: .
V gene: TRBV6-1
CDR3 protein: ASILSGDYQPQH

clone size: once
D gene: .
V gene: TRBV10-1
CDR3 protein: ASSERWGELF

clone size: .
D gene: .
V gene: TRBV7-8
CDR3 protein: ASSLKAAANYGYT

clone size: .
D gene: .
V gene: TRBV5-1
CDR3 protein: ASGGVRGYT

clone size: .
D gene: TRBD1
V gene: TRBV11-2
CDR3 protein: ASSLSGGGQDPSPLH

clone size: .
D gene: .
V gene: TRBV19
CDR3 protein: ASSILGNEQF

clone size: .
D gene: .
V gene: TRBV6-5
CDR3 protein: ASSYAGGGYEQY

clone size: .
D gene: .
V gene: TRBV9
CDR3 protein: ASSVDRGGTQY

clone size: .
D gene: .
V gene: TRBV28
CDR3 protein: ASSPSPNTEAF

clone size: once
D gene: TRBD1
V gene: TRBV5-6
CDR3 protein: ASSFPGTGTYEQY

clone size: once
D gene: .
V gene: TRBV21-1
CDR3 protein: ASNRNPLPRYEQY

clone size: .
D gene: .
V gene: TRBV28
CDR3 protein: ASSSDTPGNTIY

clone size: .
D gene: .
V gene: TRBV7-8
CDR3 protein: ASSLALTGANVLT

clone size: .
D gene: .
V gene: TRBV9
CDR3 protein: ASSVGAGAMNTEAF

clone size: .
D gene: .
V gene: TRBV5-6
CDR3 protein: ASSGGLMGNQPQH

clone size: .
D gene: .
V gene: TRBV9
CDR3 protein: ASSVRTRGTTDTQY

clone size: few
D gene: TRBD1
V gene: TRBV19
CDR3 protein: ASSLLGQITDTQY

clone size: .
D gene: .
V gene: TRBV9
CDR3 protein: ASSVVGSDSPLH

clone size: .
D gene: TRBD1
V gene: TRBV28
CDR3 protein: ASSSTGANTGELF

clone size: .
D gene: .
V gene: TRBV7-9
CDR3 protein: ASSPSRATQETQY